What follows is one TCR beta chain and its context. No antigen is known for it. This sample is part of a study of T cell responses to AZD1222 COVID-19 vaccine. General study results and limits: Spike-spanning, vaccine-associated CD4 TCRs were dominant at 160-218 and 743-854.

Here immunoSEQ multiplex PCR was the method, and the copy in TCRdb shows in-frame clones only, minus some. The sample carries about 200,000 clones, around 94% recorded once. Trimming took 6 bases from V and 4 from J, leaving 6 bases between them. This CDR3 contains 11 residues. The V gene's germline CDR1 is MNHNY and CDR2 SVGAGI (reference sequence). The sequence was obtained from an adult in good health. The starting material was peripheral blood, obtained on day 0 of AZD1222 vaccination. The genes are TRBV6-6 and TRBJ1-2; D gene unclear. The CDR3 DNA is TGTGCCAGCAGCGAACTCTATGGCTACACCTTC. It yields the protein CASSELYGYTF.